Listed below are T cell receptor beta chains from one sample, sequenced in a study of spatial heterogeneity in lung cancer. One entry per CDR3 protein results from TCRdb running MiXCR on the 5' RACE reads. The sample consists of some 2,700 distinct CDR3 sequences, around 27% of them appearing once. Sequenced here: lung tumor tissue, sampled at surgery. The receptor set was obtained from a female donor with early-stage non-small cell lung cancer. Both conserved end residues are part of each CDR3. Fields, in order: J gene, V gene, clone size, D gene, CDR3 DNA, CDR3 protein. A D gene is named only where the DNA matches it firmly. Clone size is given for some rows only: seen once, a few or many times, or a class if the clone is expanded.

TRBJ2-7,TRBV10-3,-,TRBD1,TGTGCCACCGGAACATCGGACAGGGGATGGACCTACGAGCAGTACTTC,CATGTSDRGWTYEQYF
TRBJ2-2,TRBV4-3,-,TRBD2,TGCGCCAGCAGCCAGGGAGGGGAGGCCACCGGGGAGCTGTTTTTT,CASSQGGEATGELFF
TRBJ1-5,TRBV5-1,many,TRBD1,TGCGCCAGCAGTCCAGGGGGTGGCAATCAGCCCCAGCATTTT,CASSPGGGNQPQHF
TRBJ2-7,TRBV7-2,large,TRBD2,TGTGCCAGCGGACTAGCGGGAGCTTGGGAGCAGTACTTC,CASGLAGAWEQYF
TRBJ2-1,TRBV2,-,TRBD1,TGTGCCAGCAGTGAAGGAAAGGGGGCAGAGCAGTTCTTC,CASSEGKGAEQFF
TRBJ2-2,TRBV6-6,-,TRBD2,TGTGCCAGCAGTTACAACCTGGGTAGCGGGAGGCCGGCCGGGGAGCTGTTTTTT,CASSYNLGSGRPAGELFF
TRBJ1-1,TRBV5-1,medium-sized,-,TGCGCCAGCAGCTTGGAGGTGGGGGCTGAAGCTTTCTTT,CASSLEVGAEAFF
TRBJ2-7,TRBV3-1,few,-,TGTGCCAGCAGCCAACCCAGGGGGGGCGAGCAGTACTTC,CASSQPRGGEQYF
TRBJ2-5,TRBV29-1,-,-,TGCAGCGCGGCACAGGGTCCGGAGACCCAGTACTTC,CSAAQGPETQYF
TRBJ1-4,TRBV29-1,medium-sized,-,TGCAGCGTTGGGGGGCCCAGCGGAACTAATGAAAAACTGTTTTTT,CSVGGPSGTNEKLFF
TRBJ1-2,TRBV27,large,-,TGTGCCAGCAGTTACCGGGACAAGTCCTATGGCTACACCTTC,CASSYRDKSYGYTF
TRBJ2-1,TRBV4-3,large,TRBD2,TGCGCCAGCAGCCAAGGTCGTATAGCGGGGGGGTACAATGAGCAGTTCTTC,CASSQGRIAGGYNEQFF
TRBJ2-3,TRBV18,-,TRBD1,TGTGCCAGCTCACCACGGAGACAGGGCAGAGATACGCAGTATTTT,CASSPRRQGRDTQYF
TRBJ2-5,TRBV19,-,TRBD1,TGTGCCAGTAGCTCCCGGGACAGGGCGACGGAGACCCAGTACTTC,CASSSRDRATETQYF
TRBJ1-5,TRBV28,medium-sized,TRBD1,TGTGCCAGCACCATTGGACAGGGGGCCGGTCAGCCCCAGCATTTT,CASTIGQGAGQPQHF
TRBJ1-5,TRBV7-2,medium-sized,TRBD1,TGTGCCAGCAGCTTAATGGGGACAGGGTCCCTCTCGAAGCCCCAGCATTTT,CASSLMGTGSLSKPQHF